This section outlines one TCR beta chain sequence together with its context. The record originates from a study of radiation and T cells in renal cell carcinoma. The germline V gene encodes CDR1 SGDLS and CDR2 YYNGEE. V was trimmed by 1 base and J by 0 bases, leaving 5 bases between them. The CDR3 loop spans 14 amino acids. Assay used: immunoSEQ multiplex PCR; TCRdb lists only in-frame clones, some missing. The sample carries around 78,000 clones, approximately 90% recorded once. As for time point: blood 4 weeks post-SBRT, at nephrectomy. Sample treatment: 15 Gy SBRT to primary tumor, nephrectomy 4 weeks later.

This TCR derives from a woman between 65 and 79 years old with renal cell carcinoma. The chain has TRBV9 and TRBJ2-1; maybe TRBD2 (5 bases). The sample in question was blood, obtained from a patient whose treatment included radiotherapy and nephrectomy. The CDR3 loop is CASSVSGSYNEQFF. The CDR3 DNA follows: TGTGCCAGCAGCGTAAGCGGCTCCTACAATGAGCAGTTCTTC.